What follows is one TCR beta chain and its context. Its antigen is unknown. Regions amplified from RNA transcripts were the TCR beta CDR3 regions. A set of HTBI primers served as the primers for a first-round RT-PCR of the TCR CDR3. TCRdb reanalysed the multiplex PCR reads using MiXCR and keeps one entry per CDR3 protein. The table shows hundreds of thousands of distinct CDR3 sequences, with approximately 15% occurring only once. The data belong to a study of T cells in Graves' hyperthyroidism and ophthalmopathy. Study information: Once the initial diagnosis was made, peripheral blood was obtained before any treatment.

Under 3 months was the duration of disease in ophthalmopathy patients, who also had a Clinical Activity Score of at least 3 and a NOSPECS grade of at least 4. Overall study results and limits: Blood samples included most of the expanded thyroid clonotypes exceeding 0.001. Classification by a 13 V-J model distinguished ophthalmopathy from stable hyperthyroidism.

Source material: blood. The origin of this receptor is a woman between 35 and 50 years old with Graves' ophthalmopathy.

The CDR3 loop is CASSETYQETQYF. The CDR3 DNA is TGTGCCAGCAGTGAGACTTACCAAGAGACCCAGTACTTC. V usage is TRBV6-1 and J usage is TRBJ2-5; D is undetermined. V was shortened by 3 bases and J by 0 bases, with 5 bases between the two germline ends. The CDR3 consists of 13 residues. Looked up from germline, CDR1 is MNHNS and CDR2 is SASEGT.